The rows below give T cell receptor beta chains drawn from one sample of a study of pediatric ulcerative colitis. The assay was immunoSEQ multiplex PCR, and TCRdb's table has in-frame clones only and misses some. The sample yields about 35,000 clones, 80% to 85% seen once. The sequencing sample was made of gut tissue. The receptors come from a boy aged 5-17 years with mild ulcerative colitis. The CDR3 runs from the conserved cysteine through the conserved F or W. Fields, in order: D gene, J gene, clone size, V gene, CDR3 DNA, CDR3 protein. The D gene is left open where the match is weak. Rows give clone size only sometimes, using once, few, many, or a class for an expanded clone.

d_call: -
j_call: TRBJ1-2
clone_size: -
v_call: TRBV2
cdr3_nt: TGTGCCAGCAGGGAACAGAGAACGGTCTATGGCTACACCTTC
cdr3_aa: CASREQRTVYGYTF

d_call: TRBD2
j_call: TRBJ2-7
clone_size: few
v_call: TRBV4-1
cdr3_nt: TGCGCCAGCAGCCTCACGGGACTAGCGGCCTACGAGCAGTACTTC
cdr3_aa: CASSLTGLAAYEQYF

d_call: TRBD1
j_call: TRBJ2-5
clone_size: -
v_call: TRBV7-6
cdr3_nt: TGTGCCAGCAGCTTCACTACAGGGGGCATGGAGACCCAGTACTTC
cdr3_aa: CASSFTTGGMETQYF

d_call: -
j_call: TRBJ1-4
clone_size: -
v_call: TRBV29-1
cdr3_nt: TGCAGCGTTGTTACAGATAATGAAAAACTGTTTTTT
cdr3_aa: CSVVTDNEKLFF

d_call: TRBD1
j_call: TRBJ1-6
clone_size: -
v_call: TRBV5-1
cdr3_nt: TGCGCCAGCAGCTTGGTCAGGGGGAATTCACCCCTCCACTTT
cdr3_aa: CASSLVRGNSPLHF

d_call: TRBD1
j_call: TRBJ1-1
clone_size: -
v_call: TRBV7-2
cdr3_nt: TGTGCCAGCAGCTGGACAGGGGACATCATGAACACTGAAGCTTTCTTT
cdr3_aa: CASSWTGDIMNTEAFF

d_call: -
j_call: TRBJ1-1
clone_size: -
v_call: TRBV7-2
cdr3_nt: TGTGCCAGCATACTTTCCCAGAGGGGGGGTGAAGCTTTCTTT
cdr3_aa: CASILSQRGGEAFF

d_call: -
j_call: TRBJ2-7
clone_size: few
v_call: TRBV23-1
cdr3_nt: TGCGCCAGCAGTCGGGCCTACGAGCAGTACTTC
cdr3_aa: CASSRAYEQYF

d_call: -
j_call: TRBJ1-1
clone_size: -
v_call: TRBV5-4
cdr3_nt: TGTGCCAGCAGCTTGCAGCAGAACACTGAAGCTTTCTTT
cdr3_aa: CASSLQQNTEAFF

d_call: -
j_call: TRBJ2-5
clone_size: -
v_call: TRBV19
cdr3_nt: TGTGCCAGTAAGTGGGTGAAGGGCGGGGAGACCCAGTACTTC
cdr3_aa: CASKWVKGGETQYF

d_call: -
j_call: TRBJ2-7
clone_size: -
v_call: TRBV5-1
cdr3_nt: TGCGCCAGCAGCTTAGGACGGGATTCCTACGAGCAGTACTTC
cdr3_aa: CASSLGRDSYEQYF

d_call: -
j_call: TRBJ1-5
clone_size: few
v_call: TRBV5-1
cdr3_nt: TGCGCCAGCAGCTTGCAGGGCAATCAGCCCCAGCATTTT
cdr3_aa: CASSLQGNQPQHF

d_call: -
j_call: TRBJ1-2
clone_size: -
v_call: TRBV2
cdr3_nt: TGTGCCAGCAGTGCCTCCGTTTCCAACCTCTATGGCTACACCTTC
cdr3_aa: CASSASVSNLYGYTF

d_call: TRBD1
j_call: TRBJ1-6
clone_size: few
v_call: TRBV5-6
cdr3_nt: TGTGCCAGCAGCTCCCGACGGAGGGGGCAAAATTCACCCCTCCACTTT
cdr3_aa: CASSSRRRGQNSPLHF

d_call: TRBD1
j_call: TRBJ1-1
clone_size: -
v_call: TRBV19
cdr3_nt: TGTGCCAGTAAAAAGCGGGCGGGGGGCCAGGGGGCTGAAGCTTTCTTT
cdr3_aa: CASKKRAGGQGAEAFF

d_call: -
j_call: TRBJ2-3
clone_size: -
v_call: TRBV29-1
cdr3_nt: TGCAGCGTTGCGTGGGGGAACGGACACACAGATACGCAGTATTTT
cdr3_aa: CSVAWGNGHTDTQYF

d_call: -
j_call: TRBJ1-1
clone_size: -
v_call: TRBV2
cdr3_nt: TGTGCCAGCAGCGCGTGGATGAACACTGAAGCTTTCTTT
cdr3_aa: CASSAWMNTEAFF

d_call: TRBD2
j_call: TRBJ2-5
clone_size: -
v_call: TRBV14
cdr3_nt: TGTGCCAGCAGCCACCACACTAGCGGGGGGCGTGGATGGACCCAGTACTTC
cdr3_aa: CASSHHTSGGRGWTQYF

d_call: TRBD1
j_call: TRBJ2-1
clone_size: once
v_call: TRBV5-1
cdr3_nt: TGCGCCAGCAGCTTGGGGACAGGGGTGGAGCAGTTCTTC
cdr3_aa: CASSLGTGVEQFF

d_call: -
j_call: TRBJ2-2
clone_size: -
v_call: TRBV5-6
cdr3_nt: TGTGCCAGCAGCTCGATGGGGGGTTACACCGGGGAGCTGTTTTTT
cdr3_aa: CASSSMGGYTGELFF

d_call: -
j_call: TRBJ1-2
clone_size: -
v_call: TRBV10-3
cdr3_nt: TGTGCCATCAGCGAAAACTCGGGGGCCGCGGATGGCTACACCTTC
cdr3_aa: CAISENSGAADGYTF

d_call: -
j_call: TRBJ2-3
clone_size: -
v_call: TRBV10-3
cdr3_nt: TGTGCCATCAGTGATCCCCCGGGACGGACCAGCACAGATACGCAGTATTTT
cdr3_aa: CAISDPPGRTSTDTQYF

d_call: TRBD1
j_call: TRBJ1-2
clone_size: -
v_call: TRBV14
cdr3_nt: TGTGCCAGCAGCGTCGGACAGGGCAGAGATGGCTACACCTTC
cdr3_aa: CASSVGQGRDGYTF

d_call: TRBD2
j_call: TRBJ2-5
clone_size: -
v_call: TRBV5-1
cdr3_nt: TGCGCCAGCAGCTTGGGACTAGCGGGTCGAGAGACCCAGTACTTC
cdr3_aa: CASSLGLAGRETQYF

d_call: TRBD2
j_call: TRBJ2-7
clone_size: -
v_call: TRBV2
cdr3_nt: TGTGCCAGTCTTAGGACTAGCGGGGGAATCTACGAGCAGTACTTC
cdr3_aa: CASLRTSGGIYEQYF

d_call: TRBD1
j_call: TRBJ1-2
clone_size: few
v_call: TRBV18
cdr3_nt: TGTGCCAGCTCACCGGACAGGGCCTATGGCTACACCTTC
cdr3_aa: CASSPDRAYGYTF

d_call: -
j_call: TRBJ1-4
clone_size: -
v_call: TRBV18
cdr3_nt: TGTGCCAGCTCACCAGGGTCGTTTGAAAAACTGTTTTTT
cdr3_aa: CASSPGSFEKLFF

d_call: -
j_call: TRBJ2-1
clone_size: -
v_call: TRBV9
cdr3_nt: TGTGCCAGCAGCTTCCGGGCTCAACGAGCCCCCTACAATGAGCAGTTCTTC
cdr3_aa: CASSFRAQRAPYNEQFF

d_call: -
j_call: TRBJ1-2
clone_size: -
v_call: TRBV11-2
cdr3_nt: TGTGCCAGCCGGGGGACGAACTATGGCTACACCTTC
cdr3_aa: CASRGTNYGYTF

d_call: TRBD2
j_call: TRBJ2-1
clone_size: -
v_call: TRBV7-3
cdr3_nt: TGTGCCAGCAGCTTCATTAGCGGGGGGTCCTACAATGAGCAGTTCTTC
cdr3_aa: CASSFISGGSYNEQFF

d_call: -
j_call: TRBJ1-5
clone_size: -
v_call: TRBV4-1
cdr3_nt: TGCGCCAGCAGCCAAGATTTAGGGTCGCCCCAGCATTTT
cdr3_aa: CASSQDLGSPQHF

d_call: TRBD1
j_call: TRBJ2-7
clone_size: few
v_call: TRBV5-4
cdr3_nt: TGTGCCAGCAGCGTGGACAGGCGCTCCTACGAGCAGTACTTC
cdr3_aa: CASSVDRRSYEQYF

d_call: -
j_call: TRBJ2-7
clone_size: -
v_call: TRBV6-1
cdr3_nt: TGTGCCAGCAGTGAACGCTCCAGCTACGAGCAGTACTTC
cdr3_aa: CASSERSSYEQYF

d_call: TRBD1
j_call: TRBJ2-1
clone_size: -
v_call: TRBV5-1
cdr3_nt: TGCGCCAGCAGTCTTGGTGGGACAGGGTACAATGAGCAGTTCTTC
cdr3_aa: CASSLGGTGYNEQFF

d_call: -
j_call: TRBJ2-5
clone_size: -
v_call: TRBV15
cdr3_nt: TGTGCCACCAGCAGAGGGAGGGGGCGAGGGGACCAGTACTTC
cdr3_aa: CATSRGRGRGDQYF

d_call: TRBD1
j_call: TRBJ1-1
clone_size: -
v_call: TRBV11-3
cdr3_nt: TGTGCCAGCAGGTCCGGAGGGGACAGGGTAGGGCCTGAAGCTTTCTTT
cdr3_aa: CASRSGGDRVGPEAFF

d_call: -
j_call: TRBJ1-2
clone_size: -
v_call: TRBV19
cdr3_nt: TGTGCCAGTACCCTCACAGGGCCGGCGTATGGCTACACCTTC
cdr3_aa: CASTLTGPAYGYTF

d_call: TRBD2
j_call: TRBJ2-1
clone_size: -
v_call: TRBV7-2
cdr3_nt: TGTGCCAGCAGCTTAGCAGCACTAGCGGGGGGGCGAATCGAGTCCTACAATGAGCAGTTCTTC
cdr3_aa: CASSLAALAGGRIESYNEQFF

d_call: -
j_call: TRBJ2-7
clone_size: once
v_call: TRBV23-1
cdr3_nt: TGCGCCAGCAGTCAAGGCCACGAGCAGTACTTC
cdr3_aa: CASSQGHEQYF

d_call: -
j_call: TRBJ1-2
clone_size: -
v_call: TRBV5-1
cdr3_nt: TGCGCCAGCAGCTCCCCCAGCGGGCAGGGGAGGTCCTCGGGCTATGGCTACACCTTC
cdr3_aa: CASSSPSGQGRSSGYGYTF

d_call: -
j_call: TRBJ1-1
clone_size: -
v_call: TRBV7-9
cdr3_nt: TGTGCCAGCAGCCAGACTCTGGGGAGGACTGAAGCTTTCTTT
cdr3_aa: CASSQTLGRTEAFF

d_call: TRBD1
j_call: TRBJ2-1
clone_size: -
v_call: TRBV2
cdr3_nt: TGTGCCAGCAGTGAAGGAAGGGACAGGGGTTCGTTCTTC
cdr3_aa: CASSEGRDRGSFF

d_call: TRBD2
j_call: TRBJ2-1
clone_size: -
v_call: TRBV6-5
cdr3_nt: TGTGCCAGCAGAAAACTCTGGACTAGCCCCAGTGAGCAGTTCTTC
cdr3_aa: CASRKLWTSPSEQFF

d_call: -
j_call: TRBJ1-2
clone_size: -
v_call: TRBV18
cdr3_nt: TGTGCCAGCTCACCTGGCGACTATGGCTACACCTTC
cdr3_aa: CASSPGDYGYTF

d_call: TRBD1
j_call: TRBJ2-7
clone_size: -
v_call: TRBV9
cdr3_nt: TGTGCCAGCAGCGCACACAGCACCGGGACAGGCTCCTACGAGCAGTACTTC
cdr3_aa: CASSAHSTGTGSYEQYF

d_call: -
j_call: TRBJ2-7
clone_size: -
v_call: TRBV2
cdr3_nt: TGTGCCAGCAGTGAAGGACGGAACTACGAGCAGTACTTC
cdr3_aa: CASSEGRNYEQYF

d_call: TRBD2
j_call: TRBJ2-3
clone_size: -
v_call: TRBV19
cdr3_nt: TGTGCCAGTACCCCGACTAGCGGGGGGCCCAGTACCACAGATACGCAGTATTTT
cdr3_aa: CASTPTSGGPSTTDTQYF

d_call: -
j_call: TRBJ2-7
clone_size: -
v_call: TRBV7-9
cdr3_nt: TGTGCCAGCAGCTTTACAGGGAACTACGAGCAGTACTTC
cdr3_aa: CASSFTGNYEQYF

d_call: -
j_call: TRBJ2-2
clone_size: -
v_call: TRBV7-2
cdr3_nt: TGTGCCAGCAGCTTACGGGGGCGAGGCACCGGGGAGCTGTTTTTT
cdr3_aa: CASSLRGRGTGELFF

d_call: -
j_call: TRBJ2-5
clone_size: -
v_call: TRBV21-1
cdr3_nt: TGTGCCAGCAGGCCAGGAGGTAACGAATACCAAGAGACCCAGTACTTC
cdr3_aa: CASRPGGNEYQETQYF

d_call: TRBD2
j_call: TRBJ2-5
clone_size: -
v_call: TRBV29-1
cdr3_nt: TGCAGCGTTTTCTCGACTAGCGGTGTGGAGACCCAGTACTTC
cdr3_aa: CSVFSTSGVETQYF

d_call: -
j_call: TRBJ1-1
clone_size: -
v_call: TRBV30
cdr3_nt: TGTGCCTGGAGTGGGACGGACGATGAAGCTTTCTTT
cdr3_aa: CAWSGTDDEAFF

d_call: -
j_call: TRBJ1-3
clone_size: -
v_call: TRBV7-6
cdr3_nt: TGTGCCAGCAGCTTAGTGTTTCAGACAGGAGGTGGAAACACCATATATTTT
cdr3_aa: CASSLVFQTGGGNTIYF